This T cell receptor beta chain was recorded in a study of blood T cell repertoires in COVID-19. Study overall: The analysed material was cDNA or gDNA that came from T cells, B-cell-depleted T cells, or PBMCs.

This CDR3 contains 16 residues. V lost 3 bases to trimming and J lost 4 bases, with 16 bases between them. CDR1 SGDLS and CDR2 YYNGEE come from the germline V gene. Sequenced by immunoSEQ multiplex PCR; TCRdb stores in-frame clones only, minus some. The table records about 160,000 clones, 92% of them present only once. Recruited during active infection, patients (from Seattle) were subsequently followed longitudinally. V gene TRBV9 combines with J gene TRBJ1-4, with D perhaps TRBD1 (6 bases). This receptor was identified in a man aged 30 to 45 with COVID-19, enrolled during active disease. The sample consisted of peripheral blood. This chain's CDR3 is CASSAITGRRNEKLFF. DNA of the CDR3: TGTGCCAGCAGCGCCATAACAGGGCGGCGTAATGAAAAACTGTTTTTT.